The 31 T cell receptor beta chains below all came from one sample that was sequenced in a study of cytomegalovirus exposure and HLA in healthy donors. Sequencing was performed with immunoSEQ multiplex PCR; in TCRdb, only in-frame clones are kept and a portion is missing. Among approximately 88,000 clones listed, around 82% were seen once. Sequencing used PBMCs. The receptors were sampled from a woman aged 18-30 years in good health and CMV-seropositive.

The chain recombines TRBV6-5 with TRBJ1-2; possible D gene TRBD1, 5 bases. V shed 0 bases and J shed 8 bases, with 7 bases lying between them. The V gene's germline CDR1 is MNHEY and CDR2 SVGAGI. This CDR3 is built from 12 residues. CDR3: CASSYSEGGYTF. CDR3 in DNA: TGTGCCAGCAGTTACTCGGAGGGGGGCTACACCTTC.

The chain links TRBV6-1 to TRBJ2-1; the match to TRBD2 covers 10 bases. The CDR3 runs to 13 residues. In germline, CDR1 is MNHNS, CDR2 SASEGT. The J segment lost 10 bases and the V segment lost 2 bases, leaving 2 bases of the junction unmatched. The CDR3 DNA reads TGTGCCAGCAGTGAAACTAGCGGGGTGGAGCAGTTCTTC. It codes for CASSETSGVEQFF.

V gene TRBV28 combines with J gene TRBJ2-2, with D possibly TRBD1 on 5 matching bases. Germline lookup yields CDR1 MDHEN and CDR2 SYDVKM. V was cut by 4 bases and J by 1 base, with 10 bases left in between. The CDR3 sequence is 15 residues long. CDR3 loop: CASSSSDRNTGELFF. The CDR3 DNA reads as TGTGCCAGCAGTTCCTCCGACAGGAACACCGGGGAGCTGTTTTTT.

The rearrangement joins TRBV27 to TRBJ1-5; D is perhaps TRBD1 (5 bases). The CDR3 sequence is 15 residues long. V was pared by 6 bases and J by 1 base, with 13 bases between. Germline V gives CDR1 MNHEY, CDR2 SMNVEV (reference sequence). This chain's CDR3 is CASRRMGGSNQPQHF. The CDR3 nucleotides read TGTGCCAGCAGGCGAATGGGGGGAAGCAATCAGCCCCAGCATTTT.

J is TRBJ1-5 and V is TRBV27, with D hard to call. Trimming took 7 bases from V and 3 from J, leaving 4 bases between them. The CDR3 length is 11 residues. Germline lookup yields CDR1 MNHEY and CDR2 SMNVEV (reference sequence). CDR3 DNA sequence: TGTGCCAGCACTTCCAATCAGCCCCAGCATTTT. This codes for CASTSNQPQHF.

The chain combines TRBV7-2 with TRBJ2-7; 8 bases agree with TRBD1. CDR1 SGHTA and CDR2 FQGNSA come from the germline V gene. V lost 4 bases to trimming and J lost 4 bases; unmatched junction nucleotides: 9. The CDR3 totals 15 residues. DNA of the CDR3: TGTGCCAGCAGCTCTTGGACAGGGCCCCAGTACGAGCAGTACTTC. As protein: CASSSWTGPQYEQYF.

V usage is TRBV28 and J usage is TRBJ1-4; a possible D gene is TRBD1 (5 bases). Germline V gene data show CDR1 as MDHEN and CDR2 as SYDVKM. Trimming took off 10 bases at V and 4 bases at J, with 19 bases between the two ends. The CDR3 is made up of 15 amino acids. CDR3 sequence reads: CAIRGSGAINEKLFF. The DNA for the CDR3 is TGTGCCATCCGGGGGTCCGGGGCGATTAATGAAAAACTGTTTTTT.

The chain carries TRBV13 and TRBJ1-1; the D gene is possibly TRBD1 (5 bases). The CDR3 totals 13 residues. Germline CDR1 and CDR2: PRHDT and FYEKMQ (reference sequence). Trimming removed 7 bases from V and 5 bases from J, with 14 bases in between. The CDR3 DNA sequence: TGTGCCAGCACCACCGGGGGAGTAACTGAAGCTTTCTTT. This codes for CASTTGGVTEAFF.

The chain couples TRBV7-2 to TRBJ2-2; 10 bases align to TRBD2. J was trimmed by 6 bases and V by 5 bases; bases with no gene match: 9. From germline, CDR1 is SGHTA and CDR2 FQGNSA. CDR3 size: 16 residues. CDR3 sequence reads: CASSPQGLATSGELFF. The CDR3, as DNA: TGTGCCAGCAGCCCCCAGGGACTAGCGACCTCCGGGGAGCTGTTTTTT.

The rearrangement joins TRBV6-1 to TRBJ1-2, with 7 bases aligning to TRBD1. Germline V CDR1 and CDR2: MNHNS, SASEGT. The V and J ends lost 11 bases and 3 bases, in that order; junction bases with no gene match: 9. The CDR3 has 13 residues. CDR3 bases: TGTGCCGGAACAGGGGACGAGTACTATGGCTACACCTTC. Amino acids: CAGTGDEYYGYTF.

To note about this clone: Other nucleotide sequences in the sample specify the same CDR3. This chain's CDR3 is CASSYNRGGHEQYF. The CDR3 coding sequence is TGTGCCAGCAGTTACAACAGGGGGGGCCACGAGCAGTACTTC. The chain links TRBV6-5 to TRBJ2-7, with D tentatively TRBD1 (8 bases). The CDR3 length is 14 residues. Looked up from germline, CDR1 is MNHEY and CDR2 is SVGAGI. V was shortened by 2 bases and J by 5 bases, with 13 bases between the two germline ends.

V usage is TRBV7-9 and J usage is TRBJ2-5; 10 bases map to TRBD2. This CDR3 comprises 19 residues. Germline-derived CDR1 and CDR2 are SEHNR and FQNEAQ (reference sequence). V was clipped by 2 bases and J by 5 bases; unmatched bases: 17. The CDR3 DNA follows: TGTGCCAGCAGCTTAAAGACTAGCGGGCCGAAGAAAAGGAGGGAGACCCAGTACTTC. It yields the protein CASSLKTSGPKKRRETQYF.

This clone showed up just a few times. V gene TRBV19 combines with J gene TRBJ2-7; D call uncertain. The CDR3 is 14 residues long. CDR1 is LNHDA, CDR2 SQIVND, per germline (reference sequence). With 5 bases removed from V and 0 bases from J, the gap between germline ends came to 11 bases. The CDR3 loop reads CASSPSAVSYEQYF. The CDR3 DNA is TGTGCCAGTAGTCCCTCTGCGGTCTCCTACGAGCAGTACTTC.

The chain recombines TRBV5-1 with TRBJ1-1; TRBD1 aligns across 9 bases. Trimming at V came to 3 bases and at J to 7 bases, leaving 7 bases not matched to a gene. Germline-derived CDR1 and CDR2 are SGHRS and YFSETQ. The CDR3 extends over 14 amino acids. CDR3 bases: TGCGCCAGCAGCTCCTCCGGGACAGGGTATGAAGCTTTCTTT. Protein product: CASSSSGTGYEAFF.

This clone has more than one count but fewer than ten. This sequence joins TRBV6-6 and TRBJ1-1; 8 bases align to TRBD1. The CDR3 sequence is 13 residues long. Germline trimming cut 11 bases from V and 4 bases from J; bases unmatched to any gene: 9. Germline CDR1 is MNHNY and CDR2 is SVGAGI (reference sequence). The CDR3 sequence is CASGGVPGTEAFF. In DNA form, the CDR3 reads TGTGCCTCAGGGGGCGTTCCTGGCACTGAAGCTTTCTTT.

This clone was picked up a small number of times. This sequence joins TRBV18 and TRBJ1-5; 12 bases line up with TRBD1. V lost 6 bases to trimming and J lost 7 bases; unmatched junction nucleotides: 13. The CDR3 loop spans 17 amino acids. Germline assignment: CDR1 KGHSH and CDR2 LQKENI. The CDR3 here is CASSPQSGQGAEQPQHF. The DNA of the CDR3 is TGTGCCAGCTCCCCTCAATCGGGACAGGGGGCGGAACAGCCCCAGCATTTT.

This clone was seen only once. CDR3 residues: CASSVIYTEAFF. In DNA form, the CDR3 reads TGTGCCAGCAGTGTCATCTATACTGAAGCTTTCTTT. This chain joins TRBV2 and TRBJ1-1; D remains ambiguous. The CDR3 length is 12 residues. Trimming took off 4 bases at V and 5 bases at J, with 8 bases between the two ends. From germline, CDR1 is SNHLY and CDR2 FYNNEI.

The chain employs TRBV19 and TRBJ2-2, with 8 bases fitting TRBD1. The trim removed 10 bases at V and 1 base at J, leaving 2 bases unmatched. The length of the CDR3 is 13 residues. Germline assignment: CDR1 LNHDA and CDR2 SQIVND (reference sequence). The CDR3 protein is CATGQGNTGELFF. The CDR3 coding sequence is TGTGCCACTGGACAGGGGAACACCGGGGAGCTGTTTTTT.

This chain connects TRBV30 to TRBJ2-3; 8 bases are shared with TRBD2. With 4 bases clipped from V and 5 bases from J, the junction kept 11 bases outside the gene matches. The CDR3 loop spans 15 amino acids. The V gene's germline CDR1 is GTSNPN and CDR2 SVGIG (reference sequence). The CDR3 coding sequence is TGTGCCTGGATCCGCGGCGGGGGGTCCCAAGATACGCAGTATTTT. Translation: CAWIRGGGSQDTQYF.

This CDR3 is CAISGAGGYYNEQFF. CDR3 DNA: TGTGCCATCAGCGGAGCGGGGGGTTACTACAATGAGCAGTTCTTC. V and J are TRBV10-3 and TRBJ2-1; 9 bases align to TRBD2. Per germline, CDR1 ENHRY and CDR2 SYGVKD. This CDR3 comprises 15 residues. J was trimmed by 3 bases and V by 6 bases; bases with no gene match: 6.

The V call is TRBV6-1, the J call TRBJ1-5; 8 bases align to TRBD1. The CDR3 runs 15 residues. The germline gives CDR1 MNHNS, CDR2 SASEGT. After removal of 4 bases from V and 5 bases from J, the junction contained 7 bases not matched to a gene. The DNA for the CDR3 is TGTGCCAGCAGTGCACTACAGGGGGGACATCAGCCCCAGCATTTT. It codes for CASSALQGGHQPQHF.

CDR3 nucleotides: TGTGCCAGCAGCTTAAGCGGGGGCTACGAGCAGTACTTC. Amino acid sequence: CASSLSGGYEQYF. The V gene is TRBV5-4, the J gene TRBJ2-7, with TRBD2 identical over 8 bases. V lost 2 bases and J lost 3; bases outside the gene matches: 1. Germline CDR1 reads SGHNT; CDR2 reads YYREEE (reference sequence). The CDR3 is made up of 13 amino acids.

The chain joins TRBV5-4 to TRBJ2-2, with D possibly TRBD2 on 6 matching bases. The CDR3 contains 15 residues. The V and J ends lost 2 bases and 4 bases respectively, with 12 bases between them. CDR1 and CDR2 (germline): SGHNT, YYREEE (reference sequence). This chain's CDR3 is CASSLGGMATGELFF. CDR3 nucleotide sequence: TGTGCCAGCAGCTTAGGAGGGATGGCCACCGGGGAGCTGTTTTTT.

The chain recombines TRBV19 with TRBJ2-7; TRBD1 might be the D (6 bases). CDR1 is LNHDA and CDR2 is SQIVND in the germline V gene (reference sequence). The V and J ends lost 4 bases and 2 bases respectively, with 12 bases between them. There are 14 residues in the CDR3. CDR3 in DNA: TGTGCCAGTAGTACCCGACAGGTGCCCTACGAGCAGTACTTC. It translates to CASSTRQVPYEQYF.

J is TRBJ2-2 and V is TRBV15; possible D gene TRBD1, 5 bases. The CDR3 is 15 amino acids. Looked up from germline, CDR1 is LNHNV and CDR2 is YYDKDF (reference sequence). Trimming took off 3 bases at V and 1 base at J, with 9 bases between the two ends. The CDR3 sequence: CATSSLTGNTGELFF. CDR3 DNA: TGTGCCACCAGCAGTCTAACAGGGAACACCGGGGAGCTGTTTTTT.

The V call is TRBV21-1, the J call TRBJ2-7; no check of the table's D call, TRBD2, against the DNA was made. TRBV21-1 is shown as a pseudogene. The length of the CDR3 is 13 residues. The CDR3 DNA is TGTGCCAGCAGCAAAGAGGCGGTAGGCGAGCAGTACTTC. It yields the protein CASSKEAVGEQYF.

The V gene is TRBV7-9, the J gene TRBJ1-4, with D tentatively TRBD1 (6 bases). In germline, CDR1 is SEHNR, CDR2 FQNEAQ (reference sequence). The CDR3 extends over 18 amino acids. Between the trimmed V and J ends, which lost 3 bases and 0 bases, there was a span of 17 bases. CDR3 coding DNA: TGTGCCAGCAGCTTGGGGGCTTGGGCTTCGGCAACTAATGAAAAACTGTTTTTT. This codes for CASSLGAWASATNEKLFF.

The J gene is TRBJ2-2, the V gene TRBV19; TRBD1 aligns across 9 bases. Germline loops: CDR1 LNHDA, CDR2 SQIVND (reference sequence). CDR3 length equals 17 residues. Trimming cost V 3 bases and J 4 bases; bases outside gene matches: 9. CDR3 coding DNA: TGTGCCAGTAGTATCGATGGCGGGACAGGGTTCACCGGGGAGCTGTTTTTT. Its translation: CASSIDGGTGFTGELFF. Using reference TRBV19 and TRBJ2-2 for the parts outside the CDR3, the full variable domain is DGGITQSPKYLFRKEGQNVTLSCEQNLNHDAMYWYRQDPGQGLRLIYYSQIVNDFQKGDIAEGYSVSREKKESFPLTVTSAQKNPTAFYLCASSIDGGTGFTGELFFGEGSRLTVL.

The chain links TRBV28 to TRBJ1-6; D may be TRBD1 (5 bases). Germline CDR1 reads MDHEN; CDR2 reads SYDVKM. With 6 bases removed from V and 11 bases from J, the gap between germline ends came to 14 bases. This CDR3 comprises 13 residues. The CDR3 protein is CASRQGLRAPLHF. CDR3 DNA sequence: TGTGCCAGCAGGCAGGGTCTTCGGGCACCCCTCCACTTT. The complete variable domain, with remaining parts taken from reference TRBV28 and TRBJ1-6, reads DVKVTQSSRYLVKRTGEKVFLECVQDMDHENMFWYRQDPGLGLRLIYFSYDVKMKEKGDIPEGYSVSREKKERFSLILESASTNQTSMYLCASRQGLRAPLHFGNGTRLTVT.

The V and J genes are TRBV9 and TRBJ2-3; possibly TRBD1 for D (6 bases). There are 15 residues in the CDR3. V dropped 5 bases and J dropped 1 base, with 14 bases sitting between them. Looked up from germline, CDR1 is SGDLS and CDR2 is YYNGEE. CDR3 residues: CASRSRDIRTDTQYF. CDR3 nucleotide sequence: TGTGCCAGCAGGAGCCGGGACATCCGCACAGATACGCAGTATTTT.

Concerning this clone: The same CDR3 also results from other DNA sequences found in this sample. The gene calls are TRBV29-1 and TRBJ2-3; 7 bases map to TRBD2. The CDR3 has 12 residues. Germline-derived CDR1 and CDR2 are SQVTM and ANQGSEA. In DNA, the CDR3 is TGCACCTCGGGAGGAAGGACAGATACGCAGTATTTT. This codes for CTSGGRTDTQYF.